The next 11 T cell receptor beta chains were all read from a single sample in a study of shared clonotypes between healthy human individuals. The protocol was immunoSEQ multiplex PCR, while the TCRdb copy is restricted to in-frame clones and leaves out a portion. The sample holds around 480,000 clones, over 75% seen once. Sample: PBMCs. The receptors were gathered from a woman aged 40-49 years in good health. Some clones in this sample may be carry-over from other donors' samples.

The gene calls are TRBV5-6 and TRBJ2-1; 8 bases fit TRBD1. V shed 0 bases and J 0 bases; nucleotides not matched to a gene: 8. This CDR3 is built from 18 residues. CDR1 and CDR2 (germline): SGHDT, YYEEEE. CDR3 sequence: CASSLAAGGASSYNEQFF. CDR3 nucleotides: TGTGCCAGCAGCTTGGCGGCAGGGGGCGCATCCTCCTACAATGAGCAGTTCTTC.

The genes are TRBV5-1 and TRBJ1-2, with D possibly TRBD1 on 5 matching bases. Trimming left V 0 bases short and J 3 bases short, with 15 bases between. Germline-derived CDR1 and CDR2 are SGHRS and YFSETQ. This CDR3 spans 16 amino acids. The CDR3 DNA reads as TGCGCCAGCAGCTTGGCCGGGGGACCGGGTTACTATGGCTACACCTTC. This codes for CASSLAGGPGYYGYTF. Drawing the rest from reference TRBV5-1 and TRBJ1-2, the complete variable domain is KAGVTQTPRYLIKTRGQQVTLSCSPISGHRSVSWYQQTPGQGLQFLFEYFSETQRNKGNFPGRFSGRQFSNSRSEMNVSTLELGDSALYLCASSLAGGPGYYGYTFGSGTRLTVV.

J is TRBJ1-1 and V is TRBV27, with D possibly TRBD1 on 5 matching bases. Looked up from germline, CDR1 is MNHEY and CDR2 is SMNVEV (reference sequence). The CDR3 loop spans 15 amino acids. With 1 base removed from V and 1 base from J, the gap between germline ends came to 10 bases. As DNA, the CDR3 is TGTGCCAGCAGTTTATTTGCGGGGCAGAACACTGAAGCTTTCTTT. Translating it yields CASSLFAGQNTEAFF.

The genes are TRBV25-1 and TRBJ1-5, with 9 bases aligning to TRBD1. CDR3 length equals 18 residues. V lost 5 bases and J lost 9; bases outside the gene matches: 20. Germline V lookup: CDR1 MGHDK, CDR2 SYGVNS. CDR3 in amino acids: CASSKKRRDRVPSGPQHF. The CDR3 nucleotides are TGTGCCAGCAGTAAAAAGAGACGGGACAGGGTTCCCTCAGGGCCCCAGCATTTT.

This rearrangement joins TRBV5-4 to TRBJ2-7; 7 bases align to TRBD2. Germline CDR1 is SGHNT and CDR2 is YYREEE (reference sequence). Unmatched junction bases numbered 10, after V lost 5 bases and J lost 2 bases. The length of the CDR3 is 15 residues. The CDR3 protein is CASRIGSGGAYEQYF. As DNA, the CDR3 is TGTGCCAGCAGAATAGGATCGGGAGGAGCCTACGAGCAGTACTTC.

The chain uses TRBV5-4 and TRBJ1-4; TRBD1 agrees at 7 bases. Trimming cost V 2 bases and J 3 bases; bases outside gene matches: 1. The germline V gene encodes CDR1 SGHNT and CDR2 YYREEE (reference sequence). The length of the CDR3 is 14 residues. The DNA for the CDR3 is TGTGCCAGCAGCTTAGGGGGCTCTAATGAAAAACTGTTTTTT. Its protein product is CASSLGGSNEKLFF. Full variable domain (rest looked up from reference TRBV5-4 and TRBJ1-4): ETGVTQSPTHLIKTRGQQVTLRCSSQSGHNTVSWYQQALGQGPQFIFQYYREEENGRGNFPPRFSGLQFPNYSSELNVNALELDDSALYLCASSLGGSNEKLFFGSGTQLSVL.

A few counts support this clone. J is TRBJ1-1 and V is TRBV18; D perhaps matches TRBD1 (5 bases). The CDR3 loop spans 16 amino acids. Trimming removed 6 bases from V and 1 base from J, with 18 bases in between. CDR1 and CDR2 from the germline V gene are KGHSH and LQKENI. CDR3 in amino acids: CASSLRGGSGNTEAFF. DNA for the CDR3: TGTGCCAGCTCCCTCCGTGGGGGATCAGGGAACACTGAAGCTTTCTTT. Complete variable domain (other parts from reference TRBV18 and TRBJ1-1): NAGVMQNPRHLVRRRGQEARLRCSPMKGHSHVYWYRQLPEEGLKFMVYLQKENIIDESGMPKERFSAEFPKEGPSILRIQQVVRGDSAAYFCASSLRGGSGNTEAFFGQGTRLTVV.

The chain employs TRBV7-2 and TRBJ2-3; D may be TRBD2 (5 bases). Deletions cut 1 base from V and 11 bases from J, with 13 bases between. The CDR3 consists of 13 residues. Germline V gene data show CDR1 as SGHTA and CDR2 as FQGNSA. The CDR3 loop is CASSLERDGRQYF. In nucleotides, the CDR3 is TGTGCCAGCAGCTTAGAACGGGATGGAAGGCAGTATTTT.

The V gene is TRBV5-4, the J gene TRBJ1-3, with D unclear. The V end lost 0 bases, the J end lost 0 bases, and 10 bases lay between the germline ends. There are 16 residues in the CDR3. Germline V lookup: CDR1 SGHNT, CDR2 YYREEE (reference sequence). The CDR3 spells CASSLGGTFSGNTIYF. In DNA form, the CDR3 reads TGTGCCAGCAGCTTGGGAGGCACCTTCTCTGGAAACACCATATATTTT.

The J gene is TRBJ2-1, the V gene TRBV11-3; no definite D call. This CDR3 comprises 15 residues. V lost 3 bases, J lost 0 bases, and 9 bases lay in between. From germline, CDR1 is SGHNT and CDR2 YENEEA. Here the CDR3 reads CASSLGILSYNEQFF. The DNA of the CDR3 is TGTGCCAGCAGCTTGGGGATCCTCTCCTACAATGAGCAGTTCTTC.

The CDR3 spells CAASASSGNTIYF. The CDR3 coding sequence is TGCGCCGCATCAGCGAGCTCTGGAAACACCATATATTTT. The chain employs TRBV10-2 and TRBJ1-3; no definite D call. CDR3 length: 13 residues. CDR1 and CDR2 from the germline V gene are WSHSY and SAAADI. Deletions cut 11 bases from V and 0 bases from J, with 11 bases between.